This T cell receptor beta chain comes out of a study of T cells in Graves' hyperthyroidism and ophthalmopathy. Amplified TCR beta CDR3 regions came from RNA transcripts. The HTBI primer set drove a first-round RT-PCR of the TCR CDR3. TCRdb analysed the multiplex PCR reads with MiXCR anew, one entry per CDR3 protein. The data contain roughly 400,000 distinct CDR3 sequences, around 16% of them singletons. This clonotype was seen more than once but under ten times. There are 16 residues in the CDR3. The germline gives CDR1 SGHDN, CDR2 FVKESK. J lost 4 bases, V lost 4 bases, and 9 bases had no gene match. Sequenced: blood. The source of this sequence is a woman under 30 with Graves' hyperthyroidism that later progressed to Graves' ophthalmopathy. The rearrangement uses TRBV14 and TRBJ2-3; TRBD2 matches 9 bases. CDR3 nucleotide sequence: TGTGCCAGCAGCCGAGAGGCGGGAGGGCCCTCAGATACGCAGTATTTT. Its translation: CASSREAGGPSDTQYF.